Below are 28 T cell receptor beta chains sequenced from a single sample in a study of beta chain features in type 1 diabetes (dated by TCRdb to the late 2010s). Receptor amplification or capture employed the immunoSEQ multiplex PCR assay. All of the isolated RNA was reverse transcribed with the High Capacity cDNA Reverse Transcription Kit, so expressed TCRB transcripts were sequenced. Sourced from immuneACCESS, this table was stored by TCRdb with only in-frame sequences that have V and J called. A share of the clones is absent; for the studies checked, an unresolved V gene accounts for under half, and the remainder has no known explanation. The sample data list approximately 330,000 clones, and approximately 9.9% of these were observed just once. Together, the top ten hold approximately 0.016% of the sample. Sequenced material: naive CD4+ T cells from blood. According to the study, the label for this sample's cell subset or site signals: true naive CD4+ T cells. All receptors come from a woman in her 30s in good health.

This clone was seen only a few times. This rearrangement joins TRBV25-1 to TRBJ2-5; D is perhaps TRBD1 (5 bases). Germline CDR1 reads MGHDK; CDR2 reads SYGVNS. Trimming took 4 bases from V and 5 from J, leaving 14 bases between them. The CDR3 length is 14 residues. For the CDR3, the DNA is TGTGCCAGCAGTGGTCATGGGGCAGGGGAGACCCAGTACTTC. This sequence encodes CASSGHGAGETQYF.

This clone was observed a few times. The rearrangement uses TRBV28 and TRBJ2-1, with TRBD2 as a possible D gene (6 bases). V lost 5 bases, J lost 6 bases, and 8 bases lay in between. Germline assignment: CDR1 MDHEN and CDR2 SYDVKM. The CDR3 runs 12 residues. The CDR3 DNA follows: TGTGCCAGCAGTCTGGGACTCAATGAGCAGTTCTTC. This sequence encodes CASSLGLNEQFF.

The CDR3 DNA follows: TGTGCCAGCAGCCCGCGTTTGCGGATCACCAACACTGAAGCTTTCTTT. This encodes CASSPRLRITNTEAFF. The chain links TRBV5-6 to TRBJ1-1; D not resolved. The CDR3 sequence is 16 residues long. Germline CDR1 and CDR2: SGHDT and YYEEEE. The V and J ends lost 4 bases and 2 bases respectively, with 18 bases between them.

This clone has only a few counts. The CDR3, as DNA: TGCAGCGTTGAAGTACAGGCGATGAACACTGAAGCTTTCTTT. This sequence encodes CSVEVQAMNTEAFF. The chain employs TRBV29-1 and TRBJ1-1, with D maybe TRBD1 (5 bases). CDR1 SQVTM and CDR2 ANQGSEA come from the germline V gene. The V gene lost 1 base and the J gene lost 0 bases, with 9 bases spanning the gap. The CDR3 loop spans 14 amino acids.

The V call is TRBV29-1, the J call TRBJ2-3, with a weak D call TRBD1 (5 bases). The CDR3 is 13 amino acids. V was pared by 5 bases and J by 3 bases, with 12 bases between. Germline CDR1 SQVTM, CDR2 ANQGSEA. The CDR3 region has the DNA TGCAGCGTTTCCTCAGGGCTGACAGATACGCAGTATTTT. It specifies CSVSSGLTDTQYF.

V gene TRBV25-1 combines with J gene TRBJ2-1, with 8 bases fitting TRBD2. The CDR3 extends over 16 amino acids. CDR1 is MGHDK, CDR2 SYGVNS, per germline. V shed 1 base and J 4 bases; nucleotides not matched to a gene: 6. The CDR3 nucleotides read TGTGCCAGCAGTGAATGGCGCAGCGGGGGTTACAATGAGCAGTTCTTC. It is translated as CASSEWRSGGYNEQFF.

This clone was found a few times. The chain uses TRBV7-2 and TRBJ2-1, with 7 nucleotides matching TRBD2. The V segment lost 3 bases and the J segment 2 bases; nucleotides outside the gene matches: 4. Germline CDR1 SGHTA, CDR2 FQGNSA. The CDR3 has 15 residues. CDR3 residues: CASSFVGGTYNEQFF. In nucleotides, the CDR3 is TGTGCCAGCAGCTTTGTGGGAGGGACCTACAATGAGCAGTTCTTC.

This clone turned up a few times. The rearrangement uses TRBV7-9 and TRBJ2-3; 13 nucleotides agree with TRBD2. CDR1 is SEHNR and CDR2 is FQNEAQ in the germline V gene (reference sequence). The CDR3 is 15 residues long. J gave up 4 bases and V 5 bases, and 3 bases lay outside the gene matches. Written as DNA, the CDR3 is TGTGCCAGCAGCGGACTAGCGGGAGAGGCAGATACGCAGTATTTT. This translates into CASSGLAGEADTQYF.

The chain links TRBV5-1 to TRBJ1-1, with D tentatively TRBD1 (5 bases). Germline V gene lookup returns CDR1 SGHRS and CDR2 YFSETQ. Trimming cost V 0 bases and J 8 bases, with 14 bases left between them. The CDR3 has 14 amino acids. CDR3 in DNA: TGCGCCAGCAGCTTGGATCCGGCAGGGAAGGAAGCTTTCTTT. As protein: CASSLDPAGKEAFF. Drawing the rest from reference TRBV5-1 and TRBJ1-1, the complete variable domain is KAGVTQTPRYLIKTRGQQVTLSCSPISGHRSVSWYQQTPGQGLQFLFEYFSETQRNKGNFPGRFSGRQFSNSRSEMNVSTLELGDSALYLCASSLDPAGKEAFFGQGTRLTVV.

A few counts support this clone. V gene TRBV29-1 combines with J gene TRBJ2-3, with a possible D match to TRBD1 (6 bases). Germline CDR1 SQVTM, CDR2 ANQGSEA. The CDR3 is 12 residues long. Trimming removed 5 bases from V and 7 bases from J, with 13 bases in between. The CDR3 sequence is CSVYREMNTQYF. For the CDR3, the DNA is TGCAGCGTTTACAGGGAGATGAATACGCAGTATTTT.

In its sample, this clone was seen a few times. The chain uses TRBV28 and TRBJ2-3; 11 bases line up with TRBD2. Germline assignment: CDR1 MDHEN and CDR2 SYDVKM. This CDR3 is built from 16 residues. The V segment lost 2 bases and the J segment 3 bases; nucleotides outside the gene matches: 4. CDR3 amino acids: CASSLPGLAETDTQYF. The CDR3, as DNA: TGTGCCAGCAGTTTACCGGGACTAGCGGAAACAGATACGCAGTATTTT.

This clone was recorded a few times. This chain uses TRBV7-3 with TRBJ2-3; 9 nucleotides agree with TRBD2. CDR3 length equals 16 residues. CDR1 is SGHTA and CDR2 is FQGTGA in the germline V gene. Trimming cost V 3 bases and J 2 bases; bases outside gene matches: 6. This chain's CDR3 is CASSLGLAGHTDTQYF. The CDR3 DNA sequence: TGTGCCAGCAGCTTGGGGCTAGCGGGACACACAGATACGCAGTATTTT.

The genes are TRBV7-9 and TRBJ2-3; 7 bases are shared with TRBD2. The CDR3 consists of 16 residues. From germline, CDR1 is SEHNR and CDR2 FQNEAQ (reference sequence). V lost 1 base, J lost 2 bases, and 6 bases stayed unmatched. For the CDR3, the DNA is TGTGCCAGCAGCTTAGTATCCCTAGCGGACACAGATACGCAGTATTTT. Residues: CASSLVSLADTDTQYF.

This clone was observed a handful of times. The genes are TRBV25-1 and TRBJ2-1; TRBD1 matches at 9 bases. The CDR3 is 12 residues long. Germline V lookup: CDR1 MGHDK, CDR2 SYGVNS. Trimming at V came to 6 bases and at J to 9 bases, leaving 3 bases not matched to a gene. The chain's CDR3 is CASRQGAAEQFF. The CDR3 coding sequence is TGTGCCAGCAGACAGGGGGCAGCTGAGCAGTTCTTC.

The chain employs TRBV4-2 and TRBJ2-3; 7 nucleotides match TRBD1. The CDR3 is 18 amino acids. Losses at the gene ends were 0 bases for V and 0 bases for J; bases not matched to a gene: 9. Germline V CDR1 and CDR2: LGHNA, YNFKEQ. CDR3 nucleotides: TGTGCCAGCAGCCAAGATCCTCCCCGACAGGGCAGCACAGATACGCAGTATTTT. It specifies CASSQDPPRQGSTDTQYF.

The chain links TRBV9 to TRBJ2-1, with TRBD2 matching 7 bases. This CDR3 has 15 residues. Germline V gives CDR1 SGDLS, CDR2 YYNGEE. V was pared by 0 bases and J by 4 bases, with 4 bases of the junction left unmatched. Here the CDR3 reads CASSVDSGDYNEQFF. CDR3 nucleotide sequence: TGTGCCAGCAGCGTAGACAGCGGGGATTACAATGAGCAGTTCTTC.

The V and J genes are TRBV27 and TRBJ1-1, with 11 positions matching TRBD1. Germline V gene data show CDR1 as MNHEY and CDR2 as SMNVEV (reference sequence). The CDR3 sequence is 17 residues long. V dropped 4 bases and J dropped 0; count of bases not matched to a gene: 7. The CDR3 DNA reads TGTGCCAGCAGTTCCCCGGGACAGGGGGGCCTGAACACTGAAGCTTTCTTT. Translation gives CASSSPGQGGLNTEAFF.

The genes are TRBV6-1 and TRBJ2-7; no clear D. CDR1 is MNHNS and CDR2 is SASEGT in the germline V gene. V shed 2 bases and J shed 6 bases, with 14 bases lying between them. This CDR3 contains 14 residues. CDR3 sequence: CASSENPRNREQYF. CDR3 DNA sequence: TGTGCCAGCAGTGAAAACCCTAGGAATCGCGAGCAGTACTTC.

CDR3 DNA: TGTGCCAGCCGCACGGGGGTGAACGCTTTCTTT. Amino acid sequence: CASRTGVNAFF. V and J are TRBV2 and TRBJ1-1, with a weak D call TRBD1 (5 bases). V was trimmed by 8 bases and J by 11 bases, leaving 15 bases between them. This CDR3 is 11 amino acids long. Per germline, CDR1 SNHLY and CDR2 FYNNEI.

The rearrangement joins TRBV7-9 to TRBJ2-5, with no clear D. The DNA matches TRBJ2-7 better at its end, which makes the J call doubtful. The CDR3 is 14 residues long. Looked up from germline, CDR1 is SEHNR and CDR2 is FQNEAQ (reference sequence). The CDR3 sequence is CASSLSGGTYEQYF. For the CDR3, the DNA is TGTGCCAGCAGCTTATCCGGCGGAACCTACGAGCAGTACTTC.

The V and J genes are TRBV2 and TRBJ1-1; 7 bases align to TRBD1. Looked up from germline, CDR1 is SNHLY and CDR2 is FYNNEI. The CDR3 is 14 amino acids. The V segment lost 3 bases and the J segment 4 bases; nucleotides outside the gene matches: 5. CDR3 sequence reads: CASSEGRGSTEAFF. In DNA form, the CDR3 reads TGTGCCAGCAGTGAGGGCAGGGGGAGCACTGAAGCTTTCTTT.

This CDR3 reads CASSQVIGQRANYGYTF. As DNA, the CDR3 is TGCGCCAGCAGCCAAGTAATTGGACAGCGAGCTAACTATGGCTACACCTTC. The chain has TRBV4-1 and TRBJ1-2, with a weak D call TRBD1 (6 bases). There are 17 residues in the CDR3. Germline V gene lookup returns CDR1 MGHRA and CDR2 YSYEKL. The V gene lost 1 base and the J gene lost 0 bases, with 15 bases spanning the gap.

This chain connects TRBV4-2 to TRBJ2-5; 9 bases are a match to TRBD2. The CDR3 length is 18 residues. Germline trimming cut 0 bases from V and 2 bases from J; bases unmatched to any gene: 10. The germline gives CDR1 LGHNA, CDR2 YNFKEQ. The CDR3 loop is CASSQDGAGGPRQETQYF. The DNA for the CDR3 is TGTGCCAGCAGCCAAGACGGCGCGGGAGGGCCCAGGCAAGAGACCCAGTACTTC.

This clone was counted only a few times. The genes are TRBV7-2 and TRBJ2-5; D perhaps matches TRBD2 (6 bases). CDR1 and CDR2 from the germline V gene are SGHTA and FQGNSA. There are 14 residues in the CDR3. Trimming took off 8 bases at V and 3 bases at J, with 16 bases between the two ends. The chain's CDR3 is CASSLRRDEETQYF. The CDR3 region has the DNA TGTGCCAGCTCCCTAAGGAGGGATGAAGAGACCCAGTACTTC.

The rearrangement links TRBV18 to TRBJ2-1, with a weak D call TRBD2 (5 bases). The CDR3 length is 14 residues. V lost 2 bases and J lost 8, with 13 bases in between. Germline V CDR1 and CDR2: KGHSH, LQKENI. The CDR3 bases are TGTGCCAGCTCACCAGCGTCGGAGGTCGATGAGCAGTTCTTC. Its translation: CASSPASEVDEQFF.

V usage is TRBV25-1 and J usage is TRBJ2-7, with 8 bases fitting TRBD2. The CDR3 is made up of 13 amino acids. Germline trimming cut 5 bases from V and 4 bases from J; bases unmatched to any gene: 4. Looked up from germline, CDR1 is MGHDK and CDR2 is SYGVNS. In DNA, the CDR3 is TGTGCCAGCAGTCTAGCGGGTCTATACGAGCAGTACTTC. Its translation is CASSLAGLYEQYF.

This clone was seen a few times. The rearrangement links TRBV30 to TRBJ1-5, with D possibly TRBD1 on 6 matching bases. The length of the CDR3 is 17 residues. Trimming took off 0 bases at V and 5 bases at J, with 20 bases between the two ends. The germline CDR1 and CDR2 sequences are GTSNPN and SVGIG (reference sequence). CDR3 sequence (DNA): TGTGCCTGGAGTGTACGTTCAGTGGGGGCCAGCGATCAGCCCCAGCATTTT. Translating it yields CAWSVRSVGASDQPQHF.

The chain combines TRBV19 with TRBJ2-7; the match to TRBD1 covers 8 bases. V lost 3 bases, J lost 0 bases, and 4 bases stayed unmatched. There are 15 residues in the CDR3. Germline V gene data show CDR1 as LNHDA and CDR2 as SQIVND (reference sequence). CDR3 DNA sequence: TGTGCCAGTAGTATGACAGGGGATATCTCCTACGAGCAGTACTTC. Translating gives CASSMTGDISYEQYF.